Listed below are T cell receptor beta chains from one sample, sequenced in a study of shared clonotypes between healthy human individuals. Using immunoSEQ multiplex PCR, the repertoire was profiled, and TCRdb retains in-frame clones only, with some absent. Seen here are 400,000 to 600,000 clones, 75% to 85% observed once, and the top ten hold 13%. The sequenced sample was PBMCs. These receptors came from a woman aged 40-49 years in good health. Some clones in this sample may be carry-over from other donors' samples. Both conserved end residues are part of each CDR3. A D gene is named only where the DNA matches it firmly. The listing skips clone size in some rows; elsewhere it reads once, few, many or a size class.

.	TRBJ1-2	TRBD1	TRBV5-4	TGTGCCAGCCGGGACAGGGGCGAGTATGGCTACACCTTC	CASRDRGEYGYTF
few	TRBJ2-5	.	TRBV5-4	TGTGCCAGCAGCTTGGCCTTCTTGCCAGAGGAGACCCAGTACTTC	CASSLAFLPEETQYF
.	TRBJ2-1	TRBD2	TRBV11-3	TGTGCCAGCAGCTTAGAAGGGACTAGCGGGACCGTCAATCAGGAGCAGTTCTTC	CASSLEGTSGTVNQEQFF
.	TRBJ1-3	.	TRBV6-1	TGTGCCAGCAGTGTCGCACAGGCCCCTGGAAACACCATATATTTT	CASSVAQAPGNTIYF
few	TRBJ2-1	TRBD1	TRBV7-9	TGTGCCAGCAGCCCCCGACAGGGGGCCTACAATGAGCAGTTCTTC	CASSPRQGAYNEQFF
.	TRBJ1-1	.	TRBV5-4	TGTGCCAGCAGCTTGGATGCGACACGGGGGGAAGCTTTCTTT	CASSLDATRGEAFF
.	TRBJ2-3	.	TRBV6-1	TGTGCCAGCAGCCCGGGGGCAGGTACGCAGTATTTT	CASSPGAGTQYF
.	TRBJ1-4	.	TRBV9	TGTGCCAGCAGCCCTAGTACGGGGTTTAATGAAAAACTGTTTTTT	CASSPSTGFNEKLFF
.	TRBJ1-4	TRBD1	TRBV7-9	TGTGCCAGCAGCTCGACAGGGAGTAATGAAAAACTGTTTTTT	CASSSTGSNEKLFF
.	TRBJ1-5	.	TRBV30	TGTGCCTGGAGTGGGGGGGGCGATCAGCCCCAGCATTTT	CAWSGGGDQPQHF
.	TRBJ2-7	.	TRBV7-2	TGTGCCAGCAGCTTAGAGGTTCGGGAGTTTGACGAGCAGTACTTC	CASSLEVREFDEQYF
.	TRBJ2-3	.	TRBV7-9	TGTGCCAGCAGCTTACAAGGGGGAGATACGCAGTATTTT	CASSLQGGDTQYF
.	TRBJ1-2	TRBD1	TRBV7-3	TGTGCCAGCAGCTTAAAAGGGGACAGTAACTATGGCTACACCTTC	CASSLKGDSNYGYTF
few	TRBJ2-7	.	TRBV28	TGTGCCAGCAGTTTAGACAACAGGGAGCAGTACTTC	CASSLDNREQYF
.	TRBJ1-1	TRBD1	TRBV2	TGTGCCAGCAGTGAAGGACAGGGAAGGGACACTGAAGCTTTCTTT	CASSEGQGRDTEAFF
.	TRBJ1-3	.	TRBV7-2	TGTGCCAGCAGTGTTGGGCCAGCGGGTGGAAACACCATATATTTT	CASSVGPAGGNTIYF
few	TRBJ2-7	.	TRBV28	TGTGCCAGCAGTTCCCCCCCGCCGAACTACGAGCAGTACTTC	CASSSPPPNYEQYF
.	TRBJ2-1	TRBD2	TRBV2	TGTGCCAGCGGGCTAGCGGGTATATACAATGAGCAGTTCTTC	CASGLAGIYNEQFF
.	TRBJ1-1	.	TRBV29-1	TGCAGCGTTGACTGGAACACTGAAGCTTTCTTT	CSVDWNTEAFF
.	TRBJ1-2	.	TRBV7-9	TGTGCCAGCAGCTCCCCTAACAGGGTTGGTCGTGGCTACACCTTC	CASSSPNRVGRGYTF
.	TRBJ1-6	.	TRBV2	TGTGCCAGCAGTATTTTTGGGGGCTATAATTCACCCCTCCACTTT	CASSIFGGYNSPLHF
.	TRBJ2-7	.	TRBV5-1	TGCGCCAGCAGCTTGTTGGGCAGGGGAGAGCAGTACTTC	CASSLLGRGEQYF
.	TRBJ2-7	.	TRBV6-6	TGTGCCAGCAGTAACTCCCATTACGGGAGCTACGAGCAGTACTTC	CASSNSHYGSYEQYF
.	TRBJ1-6	.	TRBV5-4	TGTGCCAGCAGCTTAGACCCCGGCCAGGGTGAACCCCTCCACTTT	CASSLDPGQGEPLHF
.	TRBJ2-7	.	TRBV5-4	TGTGCCAGCAGCTTGGCCGGGGGGCGCAGCTCCTACGAGCAGTACTTC	CASSLAGGRSSYEQYF
many	TRBJ1-1	TRBD1	TRBV7-2	TGTGCCAGCAGCATCGGGACAGCGAACACTGAAGCTTTCTTT	CASSIGTANTEAFF
.	TRBJ2-1	.	TRBV4-2	TGTGCCAGCAGCCAGGGGAGCTCCTACAATGAGCAGTTCTTC	CASSQGSSYNEQFF
.	TRBJ2-3	.	TRBV2	TGTGCCAGCAGTGTGGGCCTTGTCCTAACAGATACGCAGTATTTT	CASSVGLVLTDTQYF
.	TRBJ1-6	.	TRBV4-2	TGTGCCAGCAGCCAAGACGAAGGCGCGAGCTCCTATAATTCACCCCTCCACTTT	CASSQDEGASSYNSPLHF
many	TRBJ2-1	.	TRBV11-2	TGTGCCAGCAGCCGTAGGGGGGATAGCTCCTACAATGAGCAGTTCTTC	CASSRRGDSSYNEQFF
few	TRBJ1-1	.	TRBV14	TGTGCCAGCAGCCTAACGACAGGTTTAAACACTGAAGCTTTCTTT	CASSLTTGLNTEAFF
.	TRBJ1-1	TRBD1	TRBV5-1	TGCGCCAGCAGCTTGGGAGGGGGCAGGACTGAAGCTTTCTTT	CASSLGGGRTEAFF
.	TRBJ2-1	.	TRBV11-2	TGTGCCAGCAGCCCCTACTCGGGGGACCACTACAATGAGCAGTTCTTC	CASSPYSGDHYNEQFF
.	TRBJ1-2	.	TRBV28	TGTGCCAGCAGTTTACTCCTCGGAGAGGGCTACACCTTC	CASSLLLGEGYTF
few	TRBJ1-4	.	TRBV9	TGTGCCAGCAGTGACAACAGGGAAAAACTGTTTTTT	CASSDNREKLFF
once	TRBJ2-5	.	TRBV18	TGTGCCAGCTCACCCCCGGGACAACTCCGGGAGACCCAGTACTTC	CASSPPGQLRETQYF
.	TRBJ2-5	.	TRBV6-1	TGTGCCAGCAAAAGGTCAGGCCGAGGGGGGACCCAGTACTTC	CASKRSGRGGTQYF
.	TRBJ1-1	.	TRBV29-1	TGCAGCGTTGGGGAGATGAACACTGAAGCTTTCTTT	CSVGEMNTEAFF
.	TRBJ2-3	TRBD2	TRBV19	TGTGCCAGTAAGGTCCGGGAGGGCACAGATACGCAGTATTTT	CASKVREGTDTQYF
.	TRBJ2-1	.	TRBV28	TGTGCCAGCAGTTTCCACAATGAGCAGTTCTTC	CASSFHNEQFF
.	TRBJ1-3	TRBD1	TRBV11-2	TGTGCCAGCAGCCCAACCTGGCGGAGGACAGGGGTTGGAAACACCATATATTTT	CASSPTWRRTGVGNTIYF
once	TRBJ1-2	.	TRBV5-6	TGTGCCAGCAGTGCAGGGGCATATGGCTACACCTTC	CASSAGAYGYTF
.	TRBJ1-1	.	TRBV21-1	TGTGCCAGCAGCAAAGGGACAGGGGCCCTCACTGAAGCTTTCTTT	CASSKGTGALTEAFF
.	TRBJ1-2	.	TRBV28	TGTGCCAGCAGTTTAGGCTCTAGTTATGGCTACACCTTC	CASSLGSSYGYTF
.	TRBJ2-4	TRBD2	TRBV5-5	TGTGCCAGCAGCTTGGCGGGTAGCGGGGCCAAAAACATTCAGTACTTC	CASSLAGSGAKNIQYF
.	TRBJ2-3	TRBD2	TRBV5-1	TGCGCCAGCAGCTTGGCTAGCGGCTATACGCAGTATTTT	CASSLASGYTQYF
once	TRBJ1-3	.	TRBV6-1	TGTGCCAGCAGTGAAGCAGCCAGGGGCTCTGGAAACACCATATATTTT	CASSEAARGSGNTIYF
.	TRBJ1-1	TRBD1	TRBV7-9	TGTGCCAGCAGCGTACAGGGGATGGGCACTGAAGCTTTCTTT	CASSVQGMGTEAFF
.	TRBJ2-3	TRBD2	TRBV28	TGTGCCAGCAGTCTAGCGGCCACGCACACAGATACGCAGTATTTT	CASSLAATHTDTQYF
.	TRBJ1-1	TRBD1	TRBV19	TGTGCCAGTAGTCCCGGGGGACAGGGGAGGAGGGCTGAAGCTTTCTTT	CASSPGGQGRRAEAFF
few	TRBJ2-3	TRBD1	TRBV15	TGTGCCACCAGCAGGAGGACAGGGACCCCAGATACGCAGTATTTT	CATSRRTGTPDTQYF
.	TRBJ2-5	.	TRBV9	TGTGCCAGCAGCCCGAGGGGGGCGCCGGTCCAAGAGACCCAGTACTTC	CASSPRGAPVQETQYF
.	TRBJ2-1	TRBD2	TRBV18	TGTGCCAGCTCACCCCCCGGGGGGGGCTCCTACAATGAGCAGTTCTTC	CASSPPGGGSYNEQFF
.	TRBJ1-3	.	TRBV6-1	TGTGCCAGCACAGTATCTGGCTCTGGAAACACCATATATTTT	CASTVSGSGNTIYF
.	TRBJ2-5	.	TRBV7-8	TGTGCCAGCAGCTGGGCTAGGGGACGGCTGCAAGAGACCCAGTACTTC	CASSWARGRLQETQYF
.	TRBJ1-3	TRBD1	TRBV19	TGTGCCAGTAGTGACAGGGGAAAAGACTCTGGAAACACCATATATTTT	CASSDRGKDSGNTIYF
once	TRBJ2-7	TRBD2	TRBV19	TGTGCCAGTAGTATTCTTTCCCCCCCGGGACACAAGACTAGCGGGAGTTACGAGCAGTACTTC	CASSILSPPGHKTSGSYEQYF